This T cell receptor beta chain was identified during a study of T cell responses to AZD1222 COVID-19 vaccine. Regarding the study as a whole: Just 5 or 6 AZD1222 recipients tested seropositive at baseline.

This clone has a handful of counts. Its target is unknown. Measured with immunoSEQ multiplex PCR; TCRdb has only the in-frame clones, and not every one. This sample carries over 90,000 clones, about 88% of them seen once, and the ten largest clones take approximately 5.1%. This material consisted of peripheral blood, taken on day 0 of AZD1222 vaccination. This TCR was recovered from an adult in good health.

The DNA of the CDR3 is TGTGCCAGCAGCTTAATCCCCCGGGGGGAGCTGTTTTTT. This gives the protein CASSLIPRGELFF. V is TRBV7-3 and J is TRBJ2-2; D gene uncertain. V dropped 1 base and J dropped 8 bases, with 8 bases sitting between them. CDR3 size: 13 residues. CDR1 SGHTA and CDR2 FQGTGA come from the germline V gene.